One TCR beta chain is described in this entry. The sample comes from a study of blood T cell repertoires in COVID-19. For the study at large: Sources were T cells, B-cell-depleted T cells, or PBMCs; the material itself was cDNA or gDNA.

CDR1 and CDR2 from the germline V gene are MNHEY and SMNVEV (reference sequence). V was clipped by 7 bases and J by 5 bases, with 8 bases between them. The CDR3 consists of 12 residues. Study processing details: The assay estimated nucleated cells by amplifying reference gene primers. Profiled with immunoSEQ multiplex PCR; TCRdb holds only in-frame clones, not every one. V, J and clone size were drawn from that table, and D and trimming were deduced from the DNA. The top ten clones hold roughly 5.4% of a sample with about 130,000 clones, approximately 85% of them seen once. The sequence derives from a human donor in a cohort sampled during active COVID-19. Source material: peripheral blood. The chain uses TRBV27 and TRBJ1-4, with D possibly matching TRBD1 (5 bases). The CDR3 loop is CASKGYNEKLFF. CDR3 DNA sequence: TGTGCCAGCAAGGGGTACAATGAAAAACTGTTTTTT.